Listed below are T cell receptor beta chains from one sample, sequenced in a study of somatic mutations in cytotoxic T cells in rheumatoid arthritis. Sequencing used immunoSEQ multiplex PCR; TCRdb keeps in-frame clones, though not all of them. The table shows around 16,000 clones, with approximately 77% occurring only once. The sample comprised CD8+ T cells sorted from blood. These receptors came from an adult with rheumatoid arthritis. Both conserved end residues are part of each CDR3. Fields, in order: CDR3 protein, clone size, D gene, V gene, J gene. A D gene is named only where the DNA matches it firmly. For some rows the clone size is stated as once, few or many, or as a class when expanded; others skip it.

CDR3aa: CASSDSGNTYNEQFF; abundance: NA; d_gene: NA; v_gene: TRBV6-4; j_gene: TRBJ2-1
CDR3aa: CASSDRAGASNEQFF; abundance: NA; d_gene: NA; v_gene: TRBV6-4; j_gene: TRBJ2-1
CDR3aa: CASRVGASELFF; abundance: NA; d_gene: NA; v_gene: TRBV6-1; j_gene: TRBJ2-2
CDR3aa: CASSETLDRVGELFF; abundance: NA; d_gene: TRBD1; v_gene: TRBV6-1; j_gene: TRBJ2-2
CDR3aa: CASSLGGNSPLHF; abundance: NA; d_gene: NA; v_gene: TRBV28; j_gene: TRBJ1-6
CDR3aa: CASSLGFGQMKDYGYTF; abundance: NA; d_gene: NA; v_gene: TRBV28; j_gene: TRBJ1-2
CDR3aa: CASSLNRGGYGYTF; abundance: NA; d_gene: TRBD1; v_gene: TRBV7-9; j_gene: TRBJ1-2
CDR3aa: CASSWGETQYF; abundance: NA; d_gene: NA; v_gene: TRBV7-9; j_gene: TRBJ2-5
CDR3aa: CASETGGTADNSNQPQHF; abundance: NA; d_gene: TRBD1; v_gene: TRBV13; j_gene: TRBJ1-5
CDR3aa: CASSLGTGPQRYGYTF; abundance: few; d_gene: NA; v_gene: TRBV5-8; j_gene: TRBJ1-2
CDR3aa: CASSFGLLSEAFF; abundance: NA; d_gene: NA; v_gene: TRBV11-3; j_gene: TRBJ1-1
CDR3aa: CASSDTPGQGNSPLHF; abundance: medium-sized; d_gene: TRBD1; v_gene: TRBV6-1; j_gene: TRBJ1-6
CDR3aa: CASSLISRGEKLFF; abundance: once; d_gene: NA; v_gene: TRBV7-8; j_gene: TRBJ1-4
CDR3aa: CASRPGARGQPQHF; abundance: few; d_gene: NA; v_gene: TRBV27; j_gene: TRBJ1-5
CDR3aa: CASSLPGTGYEQYF; abundance: NA; d_gene: TRBD1; v_gene: TRBV28; j_gene: TRBJ2-7
CDR3aa: CASSERGRGFPYEQYF; abundance: NA; d_gene: NA; v_gene: TRBV6-1; j_gene: TRBJ2-7
CDR3aa: CASSPRSSNTEAFF; abundance: NA; d_gene: NA; v_gene: TRBV13; j_gene: TRBJ1-1
CDR3aa: CASSFLGATGVNEQFF; abundance: NA; d_gene: NA; v_gene: TRBV7-9; j_gene: TRBJ2-1
CDR3aa: CASSISRGALSYNSPLHF; abundance: NA; d_gene: NA; v_gene: TRBV19; j_gene: TRBJ1-6
CDR3aa: CASSQGEQFYTFGYTF; abundance: NA; d_gene: NA; v_gene: TRBV4-1; j_gene: TRBJ1-2
CDR3aa: CASSEVRGERNYGYTF; abundance: NA; d_gene: NA; v_gene: TRBV2; j_gene: TRBJ1-2
CDR3aa: CASSSRDRPTGELFF; abundance: NA; d_gene: TRBD1; v_gene: TRBV7-2; j_gene: TRBJ2-2
CDR3aa: CASSLLQLNEKLFF; abundance: NA; d_gene: NA; v_gene: TRBV28; j_gene: TRBJ1-4
CDR3aa: CASSATGSTGELFF; abundance: NA; d_gene: NA; v_gene: TRBV6-4; j_gene: TRBJ2-2
CDR3aa: CAWTGQGLWGETQYF; abundance: NA; d_gene: TRBD1; v_gene: TRBV30; j_gene: TRBJ2-5
CDR3aa: CASSTLGGGPQETQYF; abundance: NA; d_gene: NA; v_gene: TRBV19; j_gene: TRBJ2-5
CDR3aa: CASSSLSPGGDQPQHF; abundance: few; d_gene: TRBD1; v_gene: TRBV28; j_gene: TRBJ1-5
CDR3aa: CASSPDWDEQFF; abundance: NA; d_gene: NA; v_gene: TRBV2; j_gene: TRBJ2-1
CDR3aa: CASSQVWESGNTIYF; abundance: NA; d_gene: NA; v_gene: TRBV4-1; j_gene: TRBJ1-3
CDR3aa: CASYSGPGWPQGSSYNEQFF; abundance: once; d_gene: NA; v_gene: TRBV2; j_gene: TRBJ2-1
CDR3aa: CASSVSGRPHNEQFF; abundance: NA; d_gene: NA; v_gene: TRBV4-1; j_gene: TRBJ2-1
CDR3aa: CASSLVLGGEGYTF; abundance: few; d_gene: NA; v_gene: TRBV7-9; j_gene: TRBJ1-2
CDR3aa: CASSEMTGVNEKLFF; abundance: NA; d_gene: NA; v_gene: TRBV6-1; j_gene: TRBJ1-4
CDR3aa: CASSLAAGGVYGYTF; abundance: NA; d_gene: TRBD1; v_gene: TRBV5-5; j_gene: TRBJ1-2
CDR3aa: CASSEAGGGYF; abundance: NA; d_gene: NA; v_gene: TRBV5-1; j_gene: TRBJ2-7
CDR3aa: CASSPRGEGYTF; abundance: NA; d_gene: NA; v_gene: TRBV19; j_gene: TRBJ1-2
CDR3aa: CASSPTGSWTDTQYF; abundance: NA; d_gene: TRBD1; v_gene: TRBV5-1; j_gene: TRBJ2-3
CDR3aa: CASSLGLAGGLAKNIQYF; abundance: once; d_gene: TRBD2; v_gene: TRBV11-2; j_gene: TRBJ2-4
CDR3aa: CASSSGERGVQETQYF; abundance: NA; d_gene: TRBD2; v_gene: TRBV5-8; j_gene: TRBJ2-5
CDR3aa: CASSLGQGLSYMNTEAFF; abundance: NA; d_gene: NA; v_gene: TRBV4-1; j_gene: TRBJ1-1
CDR3aa: CASSLGALRTGGEETQYF; abundance: NA; d_gene: TRBD1; v_gene: TRBV27; j_gene: TRBJ2-5
CDR3aa: CASSLERATNEKLFF; abundance: few; d_gene: NA; v_gene: TRBV7-9; j_gene: TRBJ1-4
CDR3aa: CASSFQGQHTGELFF; abundance: NA; d_gene: NA; v_gene: TRBV11-3; j_gene: TRBJ2-2
CDR3aa: CASSQAGGTDTQYF; abundance: NA; d_gene: TRBD2; v_gene: TRBV7-6; j_gene: TRBJ2-3
CDR3aa: CAWSVIGTEVFYGYTF; abundance: once; d_gene: NA; v_gene: TRBV30; j_gene: TRBJ1-2